These 31 T cell receptor beta chains were all obtained from the same sample, sequenced in a study of radiation and T cells in renal cell carcinoma. Time point reported: blood 4 weeks post-SBRT, at nephrectomy. The treatment denotes: 15 Gy SBRT to primary tumor, nephrectomy 4 weeks later. The data were produced by immunoSEQ multiplex PCR, yet TCRdb's version contains in-frame clones alone and is incomplete. The sample carries some 46,000 clones, roughly 80% recorded once. The sample was blood, taken from a patient whose treatment included radiotherapy and nephrectomy. All receptors derive from a woman in her 70s with renal cell carcinoma.

The rearrangement uses TRBV4-2 and TRBJ2-1, with no clear D. Germline V CDR1 and CDR2: LGHNA, YNFKEQ. This CDR3 comprises 15 residues. V was trimmed by 1 base and J by 0 bases, leaving 7 bases between them. The CDR3 region is CASSQGINSYNEQFF. CDR3 nucleotides: TGTGCCAGCAGCCAAGGTATCAACTCCTACAATGAGCAGTTCTTC.

The genes are TRBV5-1 and TRBJ2-2; TRBD1 or TRBD2 may be the D gene (5 bases each). V shed 6 bases and J shed 6 bases, with 18 bases lying between them. Germline V gives CDR1 SGHRS, CDR2 YFSETQ. This CDR3 has 15 residues. The CDR3 sequence: CASTTLGEVAGELFF. Here the CDR3 DNA reads TGCGCCAGCACCACGTTGGGGGAAGTGGCCGGGGAGCTGTTTTTT.

V gene TRBV11-2 combines with J gene TRBJ1-3; D is perhaps TRBD1 (5 bases). Trimming took off 5 bases at V and 8 bases at J, with 16 bases between the two ends. Germline V gene data show CDR1 as SGHAT and CDR2 as FQNNGV. This CDR3 region has 14 residues. The CDR3 DNA sequence: TGTGCCAGCAGCCCCCTCAGGGAAGGGCACACCATATATTTT. The encoded protein is CASSPLREGHTIYF.

The chain has TRBV7-2 and TRBJ2-4; D might be TRBD1 (6 bases). V was clipped by 3 bases and J by 12 bases, with 9 bases between them. The CDR3 is 11 residues long. Germline V gene sequence: CDR1 SGHTA, CDR2 FQGNSA. CDR3 in DNA: TGTGCCAGCAGCTTCGGGACACATCAGTACTTC. This translates into CASSFGTHQYF.

The rearrangement uses TRBV30 and TRBJ2-3, with D possibly being TRBD1 (6 bases). The CDR3 length is 14 residues. In germline, CDR1 is GTSNPN, CDR2 SVGIG (reference sequence). The V and J ends lost 7 bases and 4 bases respectively, with 18 bases between them. The CDR3 loop is CASSTGTSADTQYF. The CDR3 DNA follows: TGTGCCTCTTCGACTGGGACATCGGCAGATACGCAGTATTTT.

The table lists this clone with a count of one. CDR3 sequence (DNA): TGCAGCGTAGTCCCCGCAGGGGGCCACCAAGAGACCCAGTACTTC. The encoded protein is CSVVPAGGHQETQYF. J is TRBJ2-5 and V is TRBV29-1; TRBD1 aligns across 8 bases. This CDR3 has 15 residues. The V segment lost 6 bases and the J segment 0 bases; nucleotides outside the gene matches: 9. Looked up from germline, CDR1 is SQVTM and CDR2 is ANQGSEA.

This clone qualifies as medium-sized. This chain joins TRBV7-8 and TRBJ1-5; no reliable D call. The CDR3 covers 15 residues. CDR1 SGHVS and CDR2 FQNEAQ come from the germline V gene. The V gene lost 4 bases and the J gene lost 0 bases, with 10 bases spanning the gap. This chain's CDR3 is CASSSGEPSNQPQHF. In DNA form, the CDR3 reads TGTGCCAGCAGCTCCGGGGAACCTAGCAATCAGCCCCAGCATTTT.

V and J are TRBV6-5 and TRBJ1-5; no definite D call. The CDR3 contains 15 residues. Trimming took off 0 bases at V and 3 bases at J, with 9 bases between the two ends. Germline values: CDR1 MNHEY, CDR2 SVGAGI. The CDR3 nucleotides read TGTGCCAGCAGTTACTCGAGAGGGATCAATCAGCCCCAGCATTTT. Protein product: CASSYSRGINQPQHF.

V is TRBV27 and J is TRBJ1-1; D not certain. The ends were cut back, 3 bases at V and 6 bases at J, with 14 bases in the middle. The CDR3 is 14 amino acids. The germline V gene has CDR1 MNHEY and CDR2 SMNVEV (reference sequence). This CDR3 is CASSFGGSGAEAFF. As DNA, the CDR3 is TGTGCCAGCAGTTTCGGCGGCTCCGGCGCTGAAGCTTTCTTT.

The table lists this clone with a few counts. The chain employs TRBV6-5 and TRBJ1-3, with a weak D call TRBD1 (6 bases). Trimming left V 2 bases short and J 0 bases short, with 11 bases between. The CDR3 loop spans 16 amino acids. The germline V gene encodes CDR1 MNHEY and CDR2 SVGAGI. CDR3 protein: CASSYRGASSGNTIYF. The CDR3 nucleotides read TGTGCCAGCAGTTACCGGGGGGCCTCCTCTGGAAACACCATATATTTT.

The chain is built from TRBV20-1 and TRBJ2-1; unclear D gene. Looked up from germline, CDR1 is DFQATT and CDR2 is SNEGSKA (reference sequence). The CDR3 runs to 11 residues. The V end lost 1 base, the J end lost 7 bases, and 5 bases lay between the germline ends. The CDR3 DNA sequence: TGCAGTGCTAGAGGGTGGAATGAGCAGTTCTTC. Translated, it gives CSARGWNEQFF.

The CDR3 DNA is TGTGCCACCGACCGGAGTCCCTACGAGCAGTACTTC. Residues: CATDRSPYEQYF. The V call is TRBV2, the J call TRBJ2-7; D remains unclear. The CDR3 consists of 12 residues. V shed 10 bases and J shed 2 bases, with 12 bases lying between them. Germline values: CDR1 SNHLY, CDR2 FYNNEI.

Turning to this clone: Other DNA sequences in this specimen translate into the identical CDR3. The rearrangement uses TRBV5-6 and TRBJ1-2; D is unresolved. Between the trimmed V and J ends, which lost 3 bases and 2 bases, there was a span of 2 bases. The CDR3 runs 11 residues. Germline V CDR1 and CDR2: SGHDT, YYEEEE. CDR3 in amino acids: CASSSNYGYTF. The CDR3 bases are TGTGCCAGCAGCTCGAACTATGGCTACACCTTC. Looking up the rest from reference TRBV5-6 and TRBJ1-2 gives the full variable domain: DAGVTQSPTHLIKTRGQQVTLRCSPKSGHDTVSWYQQALGQGPQFIFQYYEEEERQRGNFPDRFSGHQFPNYSSELNVNALLLGDSALYLCASSSNYGYTFGSGTRLTVV.

This clone was picked up a small number of times. This sequence joins TRBV9 and TRBJ1-2, with 11 nucleotides matching TRBD1. The CDR3 has 14 residues. With 4 bases clipped from V and 5 bases from J, the junction kept 4 bases outside the gene matches. Germline loops: CDR1 SGDLS, CDR2 YYNGEE. Written as DNA, the CDR3 is TGTGCCAGCAGCTCAGGACAGGGGGCATATGGCTACACCTTC. It specifies CASSSGQGAYGYTF.

This clone was picked up a small number of times. V and J are TRBV2 and TRBJ2-1; possibly TRBD1 for D (6 bases). CDR3 length: 16 residues. Germline V gene lookup returns CDR1 SNHLY and CDR2 FYNNEI. V gave up 5 bases and J gave up 7 bases, with 21 bases separating them. For the CDR3, the DNA is TGTGCCAGCAGTTTTACCCTCACAGGGCTGCTAAATGAGCAGTTCTTC. This translates into CASSFTLTGLLNEQFF.

The chain couples TRBV6-5 to TRBJ1-2, with D hard to call. Germline CDR1 and CDR2: MNHEY and SVGAGI. This CDR3 has 16 residues. The ends were cut back, 4 bases at V and 0 bases at J, with 15 bases in the middle. CDR3 protein: CASSSLGRPPNYGYTF. The CDR3 DNA is TGTGCCAGCAGTTCCCTTGGCAGGCCGCCTAACTATGGCTACACCTTC.

This rearrangement joins TRBV9 to TRBJ1-2; TRBD1 is a possible D gene (5 bases). The germline gives CDR1 SGDLS, CDR2 YYNGEE. The length of the CDR3 is 14 residues. V dropped 4 bases and J dropped 6 bases, with 16 bases sitting between them. CDR3 coding DNA: TGTGCCAGCAGCCCCATGGCAGGGACTCATGGCTACACCTTC. It translates to CASSPMAGTHGYTF.

This clone was counted between two and nine times. The chain employs TRBV19 and TRBJ1-3; unclear D gene. Trimming left V 0 bases short and J 4 bases short, with 10 bases between. The CDR3 spans 15 residues. The germline CDR1 and CDR2 sequences are LNHDA and SQIVND (reference sequence). The CDR3 reads CASSIDPRPGNTIYF. As DNA, the CDR3 is TGTGCCAGTAGTATAGACCCAAGGCCGGGAAACACCATATATTTT.

This sequence joins TRBV9 and TRBJ1-6, with D perhaps TRBD1 (5 bases). The CDR3 covers 15 residues. V was shortened by 3 bases and J by 4 bases, with 11 bases between the two germline ends. Per the germline V gene, CDR1 is SGDLS and CDR2 is YYNGEE. The CDR3 sequence: CASSATGEYNSPLHF. For the CDR3, the DNA is TGTGCCAGCAGCGCTACAGGAGAATATAATTCACCCCTCCACTTT.

The gene calls are TRBV5-4 and TRBJ1-6, with 10 nucleotides matching TRBD1. V lost 4 bases to trimming and J lost 6 bases; unmatched junction nucleotides: 4. The CDR3 loop spans 15 amino acids. CDR1 and CDR2 (germline): SGHNT, YYREEE (reference sequence). The CDR3 is CASSIRDRGNSPLHF. The CDR3 nucleotides are TGTGCCAGCAGCATCCGGGACAGGGGTAATTCACCCCTCCACTTT.

The genes are TRBV4-3 and TRBJ2-3; TRBD2 agrees at 9 bases. The CDR3 extends over 14 amino acids. The V and J ends lost 4 bases and 5 bases, in that order; junction bases with no gene match: 4. Germline CDR1 reads LGHNA; CDR2 reads YSLEER. This CDR3 is CASSRVAGEDTQYF. The CDR3 DNA reads as TGCGCCAGCAGCCGGGTAGCGGGAGAAGATACGCAGTATTTT.

This rearrangement joins TRBV7-9 to TRBJ2-3, with 7 bases lining up with TRBD2. The CDR3 consists of 16 residues. Per germline, CDR1 SEHNR and CDR2 FQNEAQ (reference sequence). The V and J ends lost 2 bases and 3 bases, in that order; junction bases with no gene match: 8. CDR3 DNA: TGTGCCAGCAGCTTATTTGGTAGCGGGCCTACAGATACGCAGTATTTT. Amino acids: CASSLFGSGPTDTQYF.

The genes are TRBV7-3 and TRBJ2-2; D might be TRBD2 (5 bases). The CDR3 extends over 15 amino acids. Germline CDR1 is SGHTA and CDR2 is FQGTGA. Deletions cut 2 bases from V and 0 bases from J, with 7 bases between. The DNA of the CDR3 is TGTGCCAGCAGCTTAGACGGGGCGAACACCGGGGAGCTGTTTTTT. The encoded protein is CASSLDGANTGELFF.

The rearrangement joins TRBV18 to TRBJ1-1; TRBD1 matches at 7 bases. The CDR3 runs 14 residues. The V segment lost 0 bases and the J segment 5 bases; nucleotides outside the gene matches: 3. Germline-derived CDR1 and CDR2 are KGHSH and LQKENI. The CDR3 is CASSPPAGGTEAFF. CDR3 coding DNA: TGTGCCAGCTCACCACCGGCAGGGGGGACTGAAGCTTTCTTT.

The chain is built from TRBV19 and TRBJ2-1; no clear D. Germline loops: CDR1 LNHDA, CDR2 SQIVND (reference sequence). Trimming cost V 6 bases and J 7 bases, with 10 bases left between them. This CDR3 region has 12 residues. The CDR3 loop reads CASSLTSNEQFF. The CDR3 nucleotides are TGTGCCAGTAGCCTGACATCTAATGAGCAGTTCTTC.

The sample holds one count of this clone. The V and J genes are TRBV7-9 and TRBJ2-7, with D perhaps TRBD1 (5 bases). The ends were cut back, 1 base at V and 3 bases at J, with 13 bases in the middle. This CDR3 has 15 residues. CDR1 and CDR2 from the germline V gene are SEHNR and FQNEAQ (reference sequence). CDR3 sequence reads: CASSLVGARVYEQYF. As DNA, the CDR3 is TGTGCCAGCAGCTTAGTAGGGGCCAGGGTCTACGAGCAGTACTTC.

The chain has TRBV4-1 and TRBJ2-7; 11 bases are a match to TRBD2. V lost 4 bases, J lost 3 bases, and 20 bases stayed unmatched. The CDR3 sequence is 20 residues long. Germline CDR1 MGHRA, CDR2 YSYEKL. The CDR3 nucleotides read TGCGCCAGCAGCCGGACCCCCCTCGGGGCTAGCGGGGGGCCGGACTACGAGCAGTACTTC. It codes for CASSRTPLGASGGPDYEQYF.

The chain recombines TRBV18 with TRBJ1-1; 7 nucleotides agree with TRBD1. Germline trimming cut 8 bases from V and 4 bases from J; bases unmatched to any gene: 10. Germline CDR1 KGHSH, CDR2 LQKENI. The CDR3 consists of 14 residues. In nucleotides, the CDR3 is TGTGCCAGCACCTTATCAGGGGGAGTCACTGAAGCTTTCTTT. It encodes CASTLSGGVTEAFF.

This chain uses TRBV30 with TRBJ1-2, with TRBD1 matching 8 bases. CDR1 and CDR2 (germline): GTSNPN, SVGIG (reference sequence). Germline trimming cut 0 bases from V and 7 bases from J; bases unmatched to any gene: 10. CDR3 length: 15 residues. The CDR3 nucleotides are TGTGCCTGGAGTGTATCGCAGGGGGCGCGGGTTGGCTACACCTTC. As protein: CAWSVSQGARVGYTF. The whole variable domain, filled in from reference TRBV30 and TRBJ1-2, reads SQTIHQWPATLVQPVGSPLSLECTVEGTSNPNLYWYRQAAGRGLQLLFYSVGIGQISSEVPQNLSASRPQDRQFILSSKKLLLSDSGFYLCAWSVSQGARVGYTFGSGTRLTVV.

The chain has TRBV7-8 and TRBJ2-7; no definite D call. Trimming shortened V by 4 bases and J by 6 bases, and 10 bases separated the two germline ends. The CDR3 extends over 12 amino acids. CDR1 and CDR2 (germline): SGHVS, FQNEAQ. The DNA of the CDR3 is TGTGCCAGCAGCTCCCTCATACTCGAGCAGTACTTC. Translation: CASSSLILEQYF.

The chain recombines TRBV7-3 with TRBJ2-7; 8 nucleotides agree with TRBD1. The CDR3 has 14 amino acids. V shed 5 bases and J 4 bases; nucleotides not matched to a gene: 7. Germline loops: CDR1 SGHTA, CDR2 FQGTGA. CDR3 in DNA: TGTGCCAGCAGCGTTGACAGGGGACATTACGAGCAGTACTTC. This sequence encodes CASSVDRGHYEQYF.